Sequencing of this T cell receptor beta chain was carried out in a study of OX40 agonist ivuxolimab in advanced cancers. Study outcomes and limitations: Some nonresponders also had low normalized T-cell clonal expansion. Partial responders at 0.1-3.0 mg/kg showed near-lowest clonal expansion.

Assay used: immunoSEQ multiplex PCR; TCRdb lists only in-frame clones, some missing. The sample lists roughly 73,000 clones, around nine tenths occurring once. The V gene's germline CDR1 is SEHNR and CDR2 FQNEAQ (reference sequence). The CDR3 is 13 amino acids. Trimming cost V 5 bases and J 4 bases; bases outside gene matches: 4. A single count supports this clone. Its antigen is not known. The chain is built from TRBV7-9 and TRBJ1-2; 7 bases match TRBD1. The sequences come from CD4+ or CD8+ T cells sorted from blood, collected in a trial of the OX40 agonist ivuxolimab. The sequence derives from an adult with an advanced solid tumor such as melanoma, head and neck, liver or kidney cancer. The CDR3 loop reads CASSPGQVYGYTF. The CDR3 nucleotides read TGTGCCAGCAGCCCCGGACAGGTCTATGGCTACACCTTC.